This is a list of T cell receptor beta chains from one sample in a study of blood T cell repertoires in COVID-19. The repertoire was sequenced with immunoSEQ multiplex PCR; TCRdb's copy has only in-frame clones and lacks some. The data hold fewer than 150,000 clones, with about 75% observed a single time. Material for sequencing was peripheral blood. Receptors were obtained from an elderly man with acute or convalescent COVID-19. Each CDR3 is given with its conserved first and last residue. A D gene is named only where the DNA matches it firmly. Size is stated for part of the rows, as once, few or many counts, or as a class when the clone is expanded.

clone_size j_call d_call v_call cdr3_nt cdr3_aa
few TRBJ2-2 . TRBV5-1 TGCGCCAGCAGCTTGACTGTAGGGGCCACCGGGGAGCTGTTTTTT CASSLTVGATGELFF
. TRBJ2-1 . TRBV7-3 TGTGCCAGCAGCTTAAGTACCGGGGGCAATGAGCAGTTCTTC CASSLSTGGNEQFF
few TRBJ2-7 TRBD1 TRBV4-2 TGTGCCAGCAGCCAAGGTGGGACAGGGGATTACGAGCAGTACTTC CASSQGGTGDYEQYF
. TRBJ1-6 TRBD1 TRBV2 TGTGCCAGCAGTGTAGACAGGGATTCACCCCTCCACTTT CASSVDRDSPLHF
many TRBJ1-4 . TRBV12-5 TGTGCTAGTGGTTTGTTCCGTACAACAACTAATGAAAAACTGTTTTTT CASGLFRTTTNEKLFF
. TRBJ2-7 TRBD2 TRBV18 TGTGCCAGCTCGACGGGACTAGCGGGGGTAGAGCAGTACTTC CASSTGLAGVEQYF
once TRBJ1-1 . TRBV19 TGTGCCAGTGTTCGGGGGGCCCCGAACACTGAAGCTTTCTTT CASVRGAPNTEAFF
. TRBJ2-7 TRBD1 TRBV9 TGTGCCAGCAGCCCCGAGGGGTACAGGGGCTACGAGCAGTACTTC CASSPEGYRGYEQYF
. TRBJ1-6 TRBD1 TRBV9 TGTGCCAGCAGCGTTGGGACAGGGGGGTATAATTCACCCCTCCACTTT CASSVGTGGYNSPLHF
. TRBJ2-2 . TRBV24-1 TGTGCCACCAGTGATAACTGGAGCACCGGGGAGCTGTTTTTT CATSDNWSTGELFF
. TRBJ1-5 . TRBV15 TGTGCCGCAGAGCAGCGAGGGAAACATCAGCCCCAGCATTTT CAAEQRGKHQPQHF
. TRBJ1-4 . TRBV5-8 TGTGCCAGCAGCTTGTACCTAGGATACGAAAAACTGTTTTTT CASSLYLGYEKLFF
few TRBJ1-2 . TRBV6-5 TGTGCCAGCAGCGCAGGGAGGAGGGTGGATGGCTACACCTTC CASSAGRRVDGYTF
few TRBJ2-7 . TRBV11-2 TGTGCCAGCAGCCCTCTATCGACAGGGTGGGAGGACGAGCAGTACTTC CASSPLSTGWEDEQYF
. TRBJ2-3 . TRBV27 TGTGCCAGCAGCCTACAGGGTATTACAGATACGCAGTATTTT CASSLQGITDTQYF
. TRBJ1-6 . TRBV3-1/TRBV3-2 TGTGCCAGCAGCCAAGACCGGTATTCACCCCTCCACTTT CASSQDRYSPLHF
. TRBJ2-7 . TRBV6-8 TGTGCCAGCAGACCCTACGTCCTTCCCCCTAGCAGATGGCAGTACTTC CASRPYVLPPSRWQYF
once TRBJ2-3 TRBD1 TRBV7-9 TGTGCCAGCAGCTTTCGACAGGGCGGCACAGATACGCAGTATTTT CASSFRQGGTDTQYF
once TRBJ1-6 . TRBV18 TGTGCCAGCTCACCCGGACAACCAACCTATAATTCACCCCTCCACTTT CASSPGQPTYNSPLHF
. TRBJ1-6 . TRBV11-2 TGTGCCAGCAGCTACAGGGACTCCTATAATTCACCCCTCCACTTT CASSYRDSYNSPLHF
. TRBJ2-3 TRBD2 TRBV11-2 TGTGCCAGCAGCCCTACCCCCCGCGGGGGGAACAAATCACCCCATGCGCAGTATTTT CASSPTPRGGNKSPHAQYF
. TRBJ1-1 . TRBV6-6 TGTGCCAGCAGCCCTAGTGGAGCCCGGAACACTGAAGCTTTCTTT CASSPSGARNTEAFF
. TRBJ2-7 TRBD1 TRBV7-2 TGTGCCAGCAGCTTAACGGGACAGGGTAGTTACGAGCAGTACTTC CASSLTGQGSYEQYF
. TRBJ1-4 . TRBV14 TGTGCCAGCAGCCAGGGACATCGCGAAAAACTGTTTTTT CASSQGHREKLFF
. TRBJ2-4 . TRBV27 TGTGCCAGCAGTTTCCGGGGACTAGCCAAAAACATTCAGTACTTC CASSFRGLAKNIQYF
few TRBJ1-2 . TRBV5-4 TGTGCCAGCAGCTTGGACGGGGCTAACTATGGCTACACCTTC CASSLDGANYGYTF
. TRBJ1-2 TRBD1 TRBV14 TGTGCCAGCAGCCAAAGTTATCAGGGGGCGGGCTATGGCTACACCTTC CASSQSYQGAGYGYTF
. TRBJ2-3 TRBD1 TRBV30 TGTGCCTGGTCAGGGGGCAGCACAGATACGCAGTATTTT CAWSGGSTDTQYF
. TRBJ1-1 . TRBV10-3 TGTGCCACCTCGAACGGGGGCGGGAGCACTGAAGCTTTCTTT CATSNGGGSTEAFF
. TRBJ2-1 TRBD2 TRBV3-1/TRBV3-2 TGTGCCAGCAGCCGACTAGCGGGGGGGCGGTATGAGCAGTTCTTC CASSRLAGGRYEQFF
once TRBJ1-1 TRBD1 TRBV6-2/TRBV6-3 TGTGCCAGCAGTAACCGGGACAGGGGACTGGACACTGAAGCTTTCTTT CASSNRDRGLDTEAFF
few TRBJ1-2 TRBD1 TRBV6-5 TGTGCCAGCAGTTACTCTACAGGGGGCGCTGGAGGCTACACCTTC CASSYSTGGAGGYTF
. TRBJ1-1 . TRBV19 TGTGCCAGTAATGACCGGGGGGGGACTGAAGCTTTCTTT CASNDRGGTEAFF
many TRBJ2-7 . TRBV19 TGTGCCAGTAGTGGAGCGGAGGGTCCCTACGAGCAGTACTTC CASSGAEGPYEQYF
. TRBJ1-4 TRBD1 TRBV7-9 TGTGCCAGCAGCCAGACCCGACAGGGCAGTAATGAAAAACTGTTTTTT CASSQTRQGSNEKLFF
. TRBJ1-2 TRBD1 TRBV6-4 TGTGCCAGCAGCGTCGAAGCAGGGGGTGGCTACACCTTC CASSVEAGGGYTF